This T cell receptor (beta chain) was identified during a study of shared clonotypes between healthy human individuals. On the study more broadly: Per donor, CD8 memory used one plate, CD8 naive used two, CD4 memory used three and CD4 naive used three. Whole-study findings and limits: Generation probabilities were higher for clonotypes shared across all four sorted-subset donors than for unshared ones.

As for this clone: Its antigen is undetermined.

The germline CDR1 and CDR2 sequences are PRHDT and FYEKMQ (reference sequence). The junction had 11 bases not matched to a gene; V was cut back by 1 base and J by 6 bases. The CDR3 consists of 16 residues. This table comes from immunoSEQ multiplex PCR, and its TCRdb copy is limited to in-frame clones, with some not included. The sample shows approximately 2.3 million clones, just over 90% of them seen only once. In the CD4+ fraction, cells were divided into CD45RA+ naive and CD45RA-negative memory subsets. The material sequenced was naive CD4+ T cells from PBMCs. The sample's subset: CD45RA+ positively selected. The receptor's source is a man between 18 and 29 years old in good health. Some clones in this sample may be carry-over from other donors' samples. The V call is TRBV13, the J call TRBJ2-7; 8 bases are a match to TRBD1. The CDR3 nucleotides are TGTGCCAGCAGCTTAGTCGCAAGGACAGGGCCCTCCGAGCAGTACTTC. Its translation is CASSLVARTGPSEQYF. Using reference TRBV13 and TRBJ2-7 for the parts outside the CDR3, the full variable domain is AAGVIQSPRHLIKEKRETATLKCYPIPRHDTVYWYQQGPGQDPQFLISFYEKMQSDKGSIPDRFSAQQFSDYHSELNMSSLELGDSALYFCASSLVARTGPSEQYFGPGTRLTVT.